The 15 T cell receptor beta chains presented below share a single source sample, sequenced in a study of blood T cell repertoires in COVID-19. The method was immunoSEQ multiplex PCR; TCRdb's version includes in-frame clones alone and lacks a portion of them. The profile covers fewer than 200,000 clones, with about 93% appearing a single time and approximately 0.56% taken by the ten largest. The specimen sequenced was peripheral blood. The origin of the receptors is a man between 45 and 60 years old with acute or convalescent COVID-19.

The J gene is TRBJ2-1, the V gene TRBV19, with 12 bases matching TRBD1. The J segment lost 15 bases and the V segment lost 4 bases, leaving 4 bases of the junction unmatched. The CDR3 runs 12 residues. Germline-derived CDR1 and CDR2 are LNHDA and SQIVND (reference sequence). The CDR3 DNA reads as TGTGCCAGTAGTAGGAGGGACAGGGGGCCGTTCTTC. It translates to CASSRRDRGPFF.

CDR3 sequence: CASSIREGHPNTGELFF. Written as DNA, the CDR3 is TGTGCCAGTAGTATTAGGGAAGGACACCCGAACACCGGGGAGCTGTTTTTT. The J gene is TRBJ2-2, the V gene TRBV19; D perhaps matches TRBD1 (5 bases). V was clipped by 3 bases and J by 0 bases, with 14 bases between them. The CDR3 consists of 17 residues. CDR1 and CDR2 from the germline V gene are LNHDA and SQIVND (reference sequence). Using reference TRBV19 and TRBJ2-2 for the parts outside the CDR3, the full variable domain is DGGITQSPKYLFRKEGQNVTLSCEQNLNHDAMYWYRQDPGQGLRLIYYSQIVNDFQKGDIAEGYSVSREKKESFPLTVTSAQKNPTAFYLCASSIREGHPNTGELFFGEGSRLTVL.

The chain links TRBV28 to TRBJ2-3, with TRBD2 matching over 11 bases. The germline V gene encodes CDR1 MDHEN and CDR2 SYDVKM. J gave up 1 base and V 2 bases, and 2 bases lay outside the gene matches. The CDR3 is 16 residues long. CDR3 region: CASSLIAGGRTDTQYF. For the CDR3, the DNA is TGTGCCAGCAGTTTAATAGCGGGAGGGCGCACAGATACGCAGTATTTT.

This chain uses TRBV2 with TRBJ2-5; 8 bases are a match to TRBD2. CDR1 and CDR2 (germline): SNHLY, FYNNEI. V was pared by 1 base and J by 5 bases, with 6 bases of the junction left unmatched. The CDR3 is made up of 15 amino acids. CDR3 sequence (DNA): TGTGCCAGCAGTGAAGATCGGGGGGGCCGGGAGACCCAGTACTTC. Protein sequence: CASSEDRGGRETQYF.

In nucleotides, the CDR3 is TGTGCCAGCAGCTTTCTGGCTAGCGACGGGGAGCTGTTTTTT. Its translation is CASSFLASDGELFF. V is TRBV11-1 and J is TRBJ2-2; possible D gene TRBD2, 6 bases. The ends were cut back, 3 bases at V and 7 bases at J, with 12 bases in the middle. This CDR3 has 14 amino acids. Per germline, CDR1 SGHAT and CDR2 FQDESV (reference sequence).

The rearrangement joins TRBV19 to TRBJ2-7, with 9 positions matching TRBD1. This CDR3 has 16 residues. V shed 7 bases and J 3 bases; nucleotides not matched to a gene: 13. The germline V gene encodes CDR1 LNHDA and CDR2 SQIVND (reference sequence). The chain's CDR3 is CASTPEVGTGYYEQYF. Written as DNA, the CDR3 is TGTGCCAGTACCCCCGAGGTCGGGACAGGGTACTACGAGCAGTACTTC.

The chain carries TRBV6-2 or TRBV6-3 and TRBJ1-5, with TRBD1 matching over 9 bases. Germline CDR1 MNHEY, CDR2 SVGEGT. This CDR3 contains 19 residues. V lost 2 bases to trimming and J lost 5 bases; unmatched junction nucleotides: 16. The CDR3 DNA is TGTGCCAGCAGTTACAAAGGACCGGGACAGGGTGATTTCGATCAGCCCCAGCATTTT. This sequence encodes CASSYKGPGQGDFDQPQHF.

The rearrangement links TRBV19 to TRBJ2-5; TRBD2 matches at 12 bases. There are 17 residues in the CDR3. Germline V gene lookup returns CDR1 LNHDA and CDR2 SQIVND (reference sequence). Trimming removed 5 bases from V and 4 bases from J; junction bases left unmatched: 11. CDR3 sequence (DNA): TGTGCCAGTAGTCGCGGCCAGACTAGCGGGAGATCAGAGACCCAGTACTTC. As protein: CASSRGQTSGRSETQYF.

The chain employs TRBV9 and TRBJ2-3, with TRBD1 as a possible D gene (5 bases). CDR3 length: 15 residues. Per the germline V gene, CDR1 is SGDLS and CDR2 is YYNGEE. The V end was cut by 6 bases, the J end by 3 bases, with 17 bases between. In DNA, the CDR3 is TGTGCCAGCAACAAGGTGGGGCTTCGGACAGATACGCAGTATTTT. This encodes CASNKVGLRTDTQYF.

The chain uses TRBV28 and TRBJ1-5; D perhaps matches TRBD1 (6 bases). The germline V gene has CDR1 MDHEN and CDR2 SYDVKM. The CDR3 is made up of 14 amino acids. Trimming removed 5 bases from V and 7 bases from J, with 15 bases in between. The CDR3 spells CASSPGGARQPQHF. The CDR3 coding sequence is TGTGCCAGCAGTCCGGGGGGGGCGCGACAGCCCCAGCATTTT.

The chain links TRBV11-2 to TRBJ2-3, with D perhaps matching TRBD1 (5 bases). Trimming cost V 4 bases and J 6 bases, with 20 bases left between them. The CDR3 totals 16 residues. Germline loops: CDR1 SGHAT, CDR2 FQNNGV. The CDR3 loop reads CASSYDRTRQWDTQYF. The CDR3 region has the DNA TGTGCCAGCAGCTACGATCGGACACGCCAATGGGATACGCAGTATTTT.

The genes are TRBV10-3 and TRBJ2-7, with 11 bases lining up with TRBD2. This CDR3 is 15 amino acids long. Unmatched junction bases numbered 5, after V lost 6 bases and J lost 1 base. Germline CDR1 is ENHRY and CDR2 is SYGVKD. The CDR3 DNA reads TGTGCCATCAGCCCCGGGACTAGCGGATCCTACGAGCAGTACTTC. Translation: CAISPGTSGSYEQYF.

V is TRBV2 and J is TRBJ2-5; possible D gene TRBD1, 6 bases. The germline CDR1 and CDR2 sequences are SNHLY and FYNNEI. The CDR3 is 14 residues long. Deletions cut 10 bases from V and 4 bases from J, with 19 bases between. CDR3 loop: CATRRGGERETQYF. As DNA, the CDR3 is TGTGCCACCCGCCGAGGGGGAGAACGAGAGACCCAGTACTTC.

The chain employs TRBV7-2 and TRBJ1-5; D ambiguous. The CDR3 loop spans 13 amino acids. V gave up 2 bases and J gave up 4 bases, with 6 bases separating them. Germline CDR1 reads SGHTA; CDR2 reads FQGNSA. The CDR3 region has the DNA TGTGCCAGCAGCTTATCGGGGAATCAGCCCCAGCATTTT. Encoded protein: CASSLSGNQPQHF. The whole variable domain, remainder taken from reference TRBV7-2 and TRBJ1-5, is GAGVSQSPSNKVTEKGKDVELRCDPISGHTALYWYRQSLGQGLEFLIYFQGNSAPDKSGLPSDRFSAERTGGSVSTLTIQRTQQEDSAVYLCASSLSGNQPQHFGDGTRLSIL.

The V and J genes are TRBV12-3 or TRBV12-4 and TRBJ2-6; D is unclear. This CDR3 comprises 12 residues. With 10 bases removed from V and 1 base from J, the gap between germline ends came to 5 bases. The chain's CDR3 is CATQSGANVLTF. In DNA, the CDR3 is TGTGCCACCCAATCTGGGGCCAACGTCCTGACTTTC.